Many counts were recorded for the clone carrying this TCR beta chain. The data were taken from a study of sequential checkpoint blockade in melanoma. Turning to the study itself: TCRbeta immunosequencing was performed on DNA from 91 pretreatment melanoma tumor samples.

The method was immunoSEQ multiplex PCR; TCRdb's version includes in-frame clones alone and lacks a portion of them. The sample records some 5,600 clones, less than 20% being singletons. Treatment: randomized to nivolumab then ipilimumab (arm A) or the reverse (arm B). This CDR3 is 18 amino acids long. V shed 3 bases and J shed 0 bases, with 15 bases lying between them. Germline-derived CDR1 and CDR2 are SGHNT and YENEEA. The TCR sequence derives from a human donor with melanoma. The material was tumor tissue (inferred from file names), obtained from a patient given nivolumab and ipilimumab in sequence. This sequence joins TRBV11-3 and TRBJ1-6; no definite D call. The CDR3 sequence is CASSFVVWRSSYNSPLHF. The CDR3 DNA is TGTGCCAGCAGCTTTGTGGTCTGGAGGAGCTCCTATAATTCACCCCTCCACTTT.